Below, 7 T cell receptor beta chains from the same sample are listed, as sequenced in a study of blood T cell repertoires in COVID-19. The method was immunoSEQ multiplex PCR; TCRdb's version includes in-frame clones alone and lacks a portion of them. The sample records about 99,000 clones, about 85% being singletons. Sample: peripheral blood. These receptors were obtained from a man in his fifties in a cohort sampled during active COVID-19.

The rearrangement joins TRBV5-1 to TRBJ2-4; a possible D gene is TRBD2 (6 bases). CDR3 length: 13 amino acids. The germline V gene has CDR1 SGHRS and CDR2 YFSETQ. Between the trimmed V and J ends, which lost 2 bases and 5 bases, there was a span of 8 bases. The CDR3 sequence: CASSLGLQNIQYF. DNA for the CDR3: TGCGCCAGCAGCTTAGGACTACAAAACATTCAGTACTTC.

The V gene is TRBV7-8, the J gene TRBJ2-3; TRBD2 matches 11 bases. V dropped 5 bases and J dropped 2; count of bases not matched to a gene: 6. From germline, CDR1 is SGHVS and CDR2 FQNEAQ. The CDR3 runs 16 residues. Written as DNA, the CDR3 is TGTGCCAGCAGCCTTCTAGCGGGGGGATACACAGATACGCAGTATTTT. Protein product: CASSLLAGGYTDTQYF.

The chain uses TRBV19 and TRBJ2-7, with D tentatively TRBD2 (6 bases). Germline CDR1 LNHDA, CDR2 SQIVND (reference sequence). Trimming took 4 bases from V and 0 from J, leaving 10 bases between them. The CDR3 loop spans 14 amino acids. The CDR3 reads CASSSLAASYEQYF. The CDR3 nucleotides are TGTGCCAGTAGTAGTTTAGCGGCCTCCTACGAGCAGTACTTC.

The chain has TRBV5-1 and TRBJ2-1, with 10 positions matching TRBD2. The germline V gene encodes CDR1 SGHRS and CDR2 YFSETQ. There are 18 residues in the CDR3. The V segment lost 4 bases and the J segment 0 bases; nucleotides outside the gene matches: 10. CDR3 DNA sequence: TGCGCCAGCAGCCGATCATCCAGCGGGGGGGTCTCCTACAATGAGCAGTTCTTC. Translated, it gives CASSRSSSGGVSYNEQFF.

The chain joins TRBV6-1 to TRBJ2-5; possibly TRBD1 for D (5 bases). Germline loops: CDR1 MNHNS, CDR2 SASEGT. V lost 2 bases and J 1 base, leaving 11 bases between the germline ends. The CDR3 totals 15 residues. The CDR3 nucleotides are TGTGCCAGCAGTGAAACGGTCAGGGCCCAAGAGACCCAGTACTTC. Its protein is CASSETVRAQETQYF.

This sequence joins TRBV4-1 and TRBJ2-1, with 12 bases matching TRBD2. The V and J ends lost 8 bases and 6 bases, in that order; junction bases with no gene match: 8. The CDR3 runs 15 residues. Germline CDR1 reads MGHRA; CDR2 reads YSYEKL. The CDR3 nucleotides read TGCGCCAGCGGAAGACTAGCGGGGGACCCCAATGAGCAGTTCTTC. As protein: CASGRLAGDPNEQFF.

The CDR3 region is CASSKVTLSRRKSSRTDDQPQHF. CDR3 nucleotide sequence: TGTGCCAGCAGCAAAGTCACCCTCAGTCGCAGAAAGTCTTCTCGGACAGACGATCAGCCCCAGCATTTT. The genes are TRBV21-1 and TRBJ1-5; the D segment call TRBD1 is taken from the table without a DNA check. TRBV21-1 counts as a pseudogene. The CDR3 runs 23 residues.